A single sample is the source of the 21 T cell receptor beta chains below, sequenced in a study of monozygotic twins with inflammatory bowel disease. TCRdb reprocessed the 5' RACE reads, with one entry per CDR3 protein and no DNA. This repertoire comprises some 440,000 distinct CDR3 sequences; its ten largest clones make up roughly 2.2%. Specimen: blood. The receptors originated from a human donor with ulcerative colitis or Crohn's disease, or a healthy co-twin of an affected twin (not recorded which).

V and J are TRBV30 and TRBJ2-5; TCRdb's D call of TRBD2 is untestable without DNA. Looked up from germline, CDR1 is GTSNPN and CDR2 is SVGIG (reference sequence). The CDR3 length is 12 residues. The CDR3 loop is CAWKRGEETQYF. Filled out from reference TRBV30 and TRBJ2-5, the complete variable domain reads SQTIHQWPATLVQPVGSPLSLECTVEGTSNPNLYWYRQAAGRGLQLLFYSVGIGQISSEVPQNLSASRPQDRQFILSSKKLLLSDSGFYLCAWKRGEETQYFGPGTRLLVL.

The chain carries TRBV2 and TRBJ1-5; without DNA, the TCRdb call of TRBD1 cannot be checked. The V gene's germline CDR1 is SNHLY and CDR2 FYNNEI. The CDR3 loop spans 14 amino acids. This CDR3 reads CASRVGRGSQPQHF. Full variable domain (outside the CDR3, taken from reference TRBV2 and TRBJ1-5): EPEVTQTPSHQVTQMGQEVILRCVPISNHLYFYWYRQILGQKVEFLVSFYNNEISEKSEIFDDQFSVERPDGSNFTLKIRSTKLEDSAMYFCASRVGRGSQPQHFGDGTRLSIL.

This CDR3 is CASSFLRTGHSPNTEAFF. The rearrangement joins TRBV6-5 to TRBJ1-1; the D gene TCRdb calls, TRBD1, cannot be checked with no DNA. CDR3 length: 18 amino acids. Germline loops: CDR1 MNHEY, CDR2 SVGAGI.

The gene calls are TRBV5-1 and TRBJ2-3. The germline CDR1 and CDR2 sequences are SGHRS and YFSETQ. This CDR3 is built from 15 residues. The CDR3 protein is CASSFSGFGTDTQYF.

The rearrangement uses TRBV6-2 or TRBV6-3 and TRBJ2-7. In germline, CDR1 is MNHEY, CDR2 SVGEGT. The CDR3 spans 11 residues. The CDR3 region is CASNNGGEQYF.

This chain links TRBV12-3 or TRBV12-4 with TRBJ1-1; without DNA, the TCRdb call of TRBD1 cannot be checked. CDR3 length: 15 residues. CDR3 sequence reads: CASSLGAGQNTEAFF.

This rearrangement joins TRBV5-1 to TRBJ1-6; checking the TCRdb D call of TRBD1 is not possible without DNA. CDR1 SGHRS and CDR2 YFSETQ come from the germline V gene. This CDR3 has 15 amino acids. The CDR3 here is CASSSKFGGTSPLHF.

The chain has TRBV30 and TRBJ1-5; TCRdb gives TRBD1 as the D gene, but with no DNA this cannot be confirmed. Germline V lookup: CDR1 GTSNPN, CDR2 SVGIG (reference sequence). The CDR3 totals 14 residues. This chain's CDR3 is CAWSGGIGNQPQHF.

The V and J genes are TRBV5-1 and TRBJ2-3. This CDR3 is 17 amino acids long. Per the germline V gene, CDR1 is SGHRS and CDR2 is YFSETQ. The CDR3 sequence: CASSLGPGGFPEDTQYF.

This chain joins TRBV20-1 and TRBJ1-5; checking the TCRdb D call of TRBD1 is not possible without DNA. This CDR3 is 14 amino acids long. The germline V gene encodes CDR1 DFQATT and CDR2 SNEGSKA (reference sequence). CDR3 protein: CSAREGGQEQPQHF.

This rearrangement joins TRBV5-1 to TRBJ2-2; there is no DNA to check the TCRdb D call of TRBD1. The germline V gene encodes CDR1 SGHRS and CDR2 YFSETQ. This CDR3 spans 15 amino acids. Here the CDR3 reads CASTSRTGNTGELFF. Variable domain in full (rest from reference TRBV5-1 and TRBJ2-2): KAGVTQTPRYLIKTRGQQVTLSCSPISGHRSVSWYQQTPGQGLQFLFEYFSETQRNKGNFPGRFSGRQFSNSRSEMNVSTLELGDSALYLCASTSRTGNTGELFFGEGSRLTVL.

The chain combines TRBV29-1 with TRBJ2-3; absent DNA, TCRdb's TRBD2 call cannot be checked. From germline, CDR1 is SQVTM and CDR2 ANQGSEA. The CDR3 runs to 15 residues. The CDR3 is CSVEGGRSFTDTQYF.

The chain carries TRBV11-2 and TRBJ1-1; TCRdb lists TRBD1, though no DNA is available to test this call. CDR1 and CDR2 from the germline V gene are SGHAT and FQNNGV. This CDR3 comprises 13 residues. The chain's CDR3 is CASSLGTPSEAFF.

J is TRBJ1-1 and V is TRBV6-2 or TRBV6-3. The CDR3 is made up of 11 amino acids. Germline V gene data show CDR1 as MNHEY and CDR2 as SVGEGT. This CDR3 is CASSYGFEAFF.

The chain has TRBV5-1 and TRBJ2-3. Germline lookup yields CDR1 SGHRS and CDR2 YFSETQ. The CDR3 totals 15 residues. CDR3 region: CASTRTPASTDTQYF.

This chain uses TRBV28 with TRBJ2-3; the TRBD1 assignment by TCRdb is unverifiable without DNA. This CDR3 spans 15 amino acids. Germline V gives CDR1 MDHEN, CDR2 SYDVKM. CDR3 in amino acids: CASSHGGVDTDTQYF.

The rearrangement links TRBV3-1 to TRBJ1-4; without DNA, the TCRdb call of TRBD1 cannot be checked. The CDR3 has 14 amino acids. Germline V gene data show CDR1 as LGHDT and CDR2 as YNNKEL (reference sequence). CDR3 region: CASSQGAGGGKLFF.

CDR3 in amino acids: CASSQEGAGYGYTF. J is TRBJ1-2 and V is TRBV4-2; with no DNA, the TCRdb D assignment of TRBD1 cannot be verified. The length of the CDR3 is 14 residues. Germline loops: CDR1 LGHNA, CDR2 YNFKEQ.

CDR3 sequence: CATSDPRGADTGELFF. J is TRBJ2-2 and V is TRBV24-1; TCRdb's D gene call, TRBD2, goes unchecked for lack of DNA. CDR1 and CDR2 from the germline V gene are KGHDR and SFDVKD. The CDR3 is 16 amino acids.

The V gene is TRBV28, the J gene TRBJ2-1; TCRdb indicates TRBD1, and absent DNA this call remains unverified. This CDR3 comprises 14 residues. The germline CDR1 and CDR2 sequences are MDHEN and SYDVKM. CDR3 sequence: CPSTLQGSYNEQFF.

The gene calls are TRBV30 and TRBJ2-2. The germline CDR1 and CDR2 sequences are GTSNPN and SVGIG (reference sequence). The CDR3 has 14 residues. CDR3: CAWSSIGTTGELFF.